Each of the 15 T cell receptor beta chains below was sequenced from the same sample in a study of spatial heterogeneity in lung cancer. Regarding time point: blood at routine non-recurrence follow-up after resection. Whole RNA, which was extracted from tumor, nontumor lung tissue or frozen PBMC, was sequenced without any cell sorting. TCRdb ran MiXCR on the 5' RACE reads and lists one entry per CDR3 protein. The sample shows roughly 120,000 distinct CDR3 sequences, 12% of them seen only once. The sample here was PBMCs, taken at follow-up. These receptors all stem from a male donor with early-stage non-small cell lung cancer.

The chain couples TRBV7-2 to TRBJ2-1; 11 bases align to TRBD2. CDR3 size: 15 residues. V dropped 3 bases and J dropped 4; count of bases not matched to a gene: 2. Germline CDR1 is SGHTA and CDR2 is FQGNSA. The CDR3 sequence: CASSLTSGVYNEQFF. The CDR3, as DNA: TGTGCCAGCAGCTTGACTAGCGGGGTATACAATGAGCAGTTCTTC. Full variable domain (remainder filled in from reference TRBV7-2 and TRBJ2-1): GAGVSQSPSNKVTEKGKDVELRCDPISGHTALYWYRQSLGQGLEFLIYFQGNSAPDKSGLPSDRFSAERTGGSVSTLTIQRTQQEDSAVYLCASSLTSGVYNEQFFGPGTRLTVL.

The CDR3 nucleotides are TGTGCCAGCAGCCCCCAGGTGTCCTACGAGCAGTACTTC. Its translation: CASSPQVSYEQYF. The gene calls are TRBV9 and TRBJ2-7; no firm D call. The length of the CDR3 is 13 residues. Trimming cost V 4 bases and J 1 base, with 9 bases left between them. From germline, CDR1 is SGDLS and CDR2 YYNGEE.

This clonotype was found a few times. The gene calls are TRBV25-1 and TRBJ2-7, with 7 bases that match TRBD1. CDR1 is MGHDK, CDR2 SYGVNS, per germline. This CDR3 contains 15 residues. V lost 7 bases to trimming and J lost 0 bases; unmatched junction nucleotides: 9. CDR3 in DNA: TGTGCCAGCACCATTCGACAGGGTAGCTCCTACGAGCAGTACTTC. Protein: CASTIRQGSSYEQYF.

The chain carries TRBV12-3 or TRBV12-4 and TRBJ1-1, with D perhaps matching TRBD1 (5 bases). The CDR3 contains 14 residues. The V end was cut by 6 bases, the J end by 0 bases, with 11 bases between. CDR3 DNA sequence: TGTGCCAGCAGCCCCATGGGGCTGAACACTGAAGCTTTCTTT. Its protein product is CASSPMGLNTEAFF.

J is TRBJ2-3 and V is TRBV24-1, with D hard to call. The CDR3 spans 15 residues. V shed 4 bases and J shed 3 bases, with 13 bases lying between them. Germline CDR1 KGHDR, CDR2 SFDVKD. Here the CDR3 DNA reads TGTGCCACCAGTGACACGACCCGATCTACAGATACGCAGTATTTT. Translating it yields CATSDTTRSTDTQYF.

This chain links TRBV5-4 with TRBJ1-2; TRBD1 agrees at 7 bases. The CDR3 consists of 14 residues. J gave up 4 bases and V 1 base, and 4 bases lay outside the gene matches. The germline CDR1 and CDR2 sequences are SGHNT and YYREEE (reference sequence). The chain's CDR3 is CASSLTGAIYGYTF. The CDR3 DNA is TGTGCCAGCAGCTTGACAGGGGCGATCTATGGCTACACCTTC.

This chain links TRBV5-1 with TRBJ1-6; 11 bases align to TRBD1. CDR3 size: 16 residues. The V and J ends lost 0 bases and 8 bases, in that order; junction bases with no gene match: 4. Germline V gene data show CDR1 as SGHRS and CDR2 as YFSETQ. The CDR3 bases are TGCGCCAGCAGCTTGGAAGGACAGGGGGCTCATTCACCCCTCCACTTT. Encoded protein: CASSLEGQGAHSPLHF. The full variable domain, rest sourced from reference TRBV5-1 and TRBJ1-6, is KAGVTQTPRYLIKTRGQQVTLSCSPISGHRSVSWYQQTPGQGLQFLFEYFSETQRNKGNFPGRFSGRQFSNSRSEMNVSTLELGDSALYLCASSLEGQGAHSPLHFGNGTRLTVT.

V usage is TRBV3-1 and J usage is TRBJ2-7, with 8 nucleotides matching TRBD2. J gave up 7 bases and V 1 base, and 9 bases lay outside the gene matches. CDR3 length equals 15 residues. Germline V gene sequence: CDR1 LGHDT, CDR2 YNNKEL (reference sequence). The CDR3 protein is CASSQGPTGGYEQYF. The CDR3 nucleotides read TGTGCCAGCAGCCAAGGCCCCACGGGGGGGTATGAGCAGTACTTC.

The chain recombines TRBV3-1 with TRBJ2-2; no reliable D call. Germline V CDR1 and CDR2: LGHDT, YNNKEL (reference sequence). The V gene lost 2 bases and the J gene lost 6 bases, with 1 base spanning the gap. The CDR3 has 11 residues. This CDR3 reads CASSQSGELFF. CDR3 coding DNA: TGTGCCAGCAGCCAATCCGGGGAGCTGTTTTTT.

The genes are TRBV6-2 or TRBV6-3 and TRBJ1-4; perhaps TRBD1 as D (6 bases). V dropped 8 bases and J dropped 4 bases, with 11 bases sitting between them. The length of the CDR3 is 13 residues. Germline CDR1 is MNHEY and CDR2 is SVGEGT. DNA of the CDR3: TGTGCCAGCGCGGGACACGTTAATGAAAAACTGTTTTTT. Its protein is CASAGHVNEKLFF.

The V call is TRBV6-2 or TRBV6-3, the J call TRBJ2-5; D uncertain. Germline lookup yields CDR1 MNHEY and CDR2 SVGEGT. This CDR3 region has 15 residues. Deletions cut 1 base from V and 3 bases from J, with 12 bases between. The CDR3 region has the DNA TGTGCCAGCAGTTACTACGGCTCGATCAAAGAGACCCAGTACTTC. Its protein is CASSYYGSIKETQYF.

The chain combines TRBV12-3 or TRBV12-4 with TRBJ1-5; maybe TRBD1 (5 bases). The CDR3 spans 15 residues. V lost 5 bases to trimming and J lost 6 bases, with 17 bases between them. The CDR3 DNA sequence: TGTGCCAGCAGTAAAGGACAAGCCGAGGGTCAGCCCCAGCATTTT. Its translation: CASSKGQAEGQPQHF.

Ten or more counts support this clonotype. J is TRBJ2-7 and V is TRBV7-2, with D perhaps matching TRBD1 or TRBD2 (6 bases each). The CDR3 loop spans 13 amino acids. The V gene lost 4 bases and the J gene lost 6 bases, with 13 bases spanning the gap. Looked up from germline, CDR1 is SGHTA and CDR2 is FQGNSA. The CDR3 region is CASSWKQGGEQYF. In DNA, the CDR3 is TGTGCCAGCAGCTGGAAACAGGGAGGCGAGCAGTACTTC.

This clonotype was counted once. CDR3 protein: CASSEFQGSSGNTIYF. CDR3 DNA sequence: TGTGCCAGCAGCGAATTTCAGGGGAGCTCTGGAAACACCATATATTTT. This chain uses TRBV9 with TRBJ1-3; D may be TRBD1 (6 bases). Germline values: CDR1 SGDLS, CDR2 YYNGEE. This CDR3 has 16 residues. Trimming removed 3 bases at V and 0 bases at J, with 13 bases between.

V gene TRBV18 combines with J gene TRBJ2-3; 10 bases agree with TRBD1. V lost 4 bases and J lost 3; bases outside the gene matches: 7. Germline assignment: CDR1 KGHSH and CDR2 LQKENI. The CDR3 runs to 16 residues. The CDR3 region is CASSRPGQGKTDTQYF. The CDR3 DNA reads TGTGCCAGCTCACGGCCGGGACAGGGGAAAACAGATACGCAGTATTTT.